This T cell receptor (beta chain) was recorded in a study of cytomegalovirus exposure and HLA in healthy donors. About the research overall: A subsequent analysis reported that the roughly 120 validation repertoires were produced on the same platform that had also been used for the 550 to 750 first-cohort repertoires. Study-level points and caveats: A later analysis found first-cohort TCR clusters tended to co-occur in the 90 to 150 validation repertoires. The study labeled 150 or so TCR beta chains cytomegalovirus-associated. Rare TCR sequences dominated, though some public TCRs recurred in many donors.

Germline CDR1 is SNHLY and CDR2 is FYNNEI. The CDR3 contains 16 residues. The V gene end was trimmed by 6 bases and the J gene end by 1 base; junction bases not matched to a gene: 7. As concerns this clone: Its antigen remains unidentified.

TCRdb's copy holds only in-frame clones and misses some; the assay was immunoSEQ multiplex PCR. The table lists roughly 250,000 clones, around 90% of them singletons. The specimen was PBMCs. The rearrangement uses TRBV2 and TRBJ2-3; 10 bases match TRBD2. The clonotype was recovered from a woman aged 18-29 years in good health and CMV-seronegative. The CDR3 is CASRKRGGRGTDTQYF. The CDR3 DNA is TGTGCCAGCAGAAAGCGGGGGGGCCGGGGCACAGATACGCAGTATTTT.